This T cell receptor beta chain is drawn from a study of T cell changes during pregnancy in multiple sclerosis. Profiling relied on immunoSEQ multiplex PCR, and the TCRdb table lists in-frame clones only, not all of them. The repertoire holds some 40,000 clones, with around 92% as singletons. CDR3 length: 19 amino acids. V lost 4 bases, J lost 3 bases, and 16 bases stayed unmatched. Germline CDR1 SGDLS, CDR2 YYNGEE. The chain links TRBV9 to TRBJ2-1; 10 nucleotides match TRBD2. Here the sequenced sample was CD4+ T cells from peripheral blood mononuclear cells, taken in the third trimester of pregnancy. The receptor's source is a female donor with multiple sclerosis, enrolled in a pregnancy study. The CDR3 DNA reads TGTGCCAGCAGCTTCGACCCCCTGACTAGCGGGTTACACTACAATGAGCAGTTCTTC. The encoded protein is CASSFDPLTSGLHYNEQFF.